This TCR beta chain was sequenced during a study of T cells in Graves' hyperthyroidism and ophthalmopathy. This clonotype came up many times. Researchers took RNA transcripts and amplified the TCR beta CDR3 regions from them. Researchers ran a first-round RT-PCR on the TCR CDR3 using the HTBI primer set. TCRdb reprocessed the multiplex PCR reads with MiXCR, giving one entry per CDR3 protein. Altogether 700,000 or so distinct CDR3 sequences are present, over 15% being singletons, with the ten largest covering 8.4%. Germline values: CDR1 MDHEN, CDR2 SYDVKM. Trimming pared 5 bases from V and 6 bases from J, leaving 11 bases between. This CDR3 spans 13 amino acids.

The rearrangement joins TRBV28 to TRBJ2-1, with D unclear. The sequence was collected from a man between 18 and 35 years old with Graves' hyperthyroidism. The sample was blood. The CDR3 DNA is TGTGCCAGCAGTATCGATTACGGCAATGAGCAGTTCTTC. Protein product: CASSIDYGNEQFF.